This T cell receptor (beta chain) was sequenced during a study of cytomegalovirus exposure and HLA in healthy donors. Study context: The platform used for the 95 to 150 validation repertoires matched that of the approximately 640 first-cohort repertoires, a later analysis reported.

Regarding the study as a whole: The study put 150 or so TCR beta chains on its list as cytomegalovirus-associated.

Only in-frame clones appear in the TCRdb table, and some are missing; sequencing was by immunoSEQ multiplex PCR. Of hundreds of thousands of clones listed, about nine tenths were seen once; the top ten hold more than 1.5%. Notes on this clone: Antigen: not known.

Germline CDR1 and CDR2: SGHRS and YFSETQ. The length of the CDR3 is 15 residues. With 4 bases removed from V and 2 bases from J, the gap between germline ends came to 16 bases. The clonotype originates from a young woman in good health and CMV-seropositive. The specimen sequenced was PBMCs. The J gene is TRBJ2-7, the V gene TRBV5-1, with D perhaps matching TRBD1 (6 bases). CDR3 sequence (DNA): TGCGCCAGCAGCCCAGCCGAGGACAGAACCTACGAGCAGTACTTC. This encodes CASSPAEDRTYEQYF.